This T cell receptor (beta chain) appears in the sequencing data of a study of regulatory T cells in long-lasting Graves disease (dated by TCRdb to the early 2020s). For context, the study as a whole: Newly diagnosed Graves' disease patients had taken antithyroid drugs for less than 3 months. Patients with persistent Graves' disease were compared with patients with newly diagnosed Graves' disease using TCR sequencing and RNA sequencing of peripheral blood. The study was conducted in China and was registered as a clinical trial. TCR sequencing covered approximately 13 persistent and 20 newly diagnosed Graves' disease patients, some 33 samples in total.

This clonotype has a count of ten or more. Its recognized antigen is unknown. Base quality data are lacking; no much larger clone is found one base away. Sequences MDHEN (CDR1) and SYDVKM (CDR2) are obtained from the germline V gene. Trimming at the junction amounts to 2 bases on V and 6 bases on J, and the germline ends lie 10 bases apart. From the cysteine up to the phenylalanine, the CDR3 has a length of 14 residues. Only the CDR3 part of the read is kept: 42 bases, read in frame from the first base. The sample's time point label, in plain terms: newly diagnosed GD, antithyroid drugs for less than 3 months. For both TCR sequencing and RNA sequencing, RNA was extracted from PBMCs in TRIzol. The diagnosis of Graves' disease was made according to American Thyroid Association guidelines. The patients came from an endocrinology department in Xi'an, China. Each patient gave roughly 10 milliliters of peripheral blood, collected in an EDTA anticoagulant tube. Ficoll Paque Plus density gradient separation was used to isolate PBMCs, and no additional T cell sorting was done. An Agilent 2100 Bioanalyzer and agarose gel were used to check RNA quality, while a NanoDrop 2000 measured RNA concentration.

General study outcomes and caveats: Persistent disease showed preferential use of TRBV28, TRBJ1-2 and TRBJ2-5, whereas newly diagnosed disease favored TRBV20-1 and TRBJ2-1. The authors acknowledged the small sample size as a limitation that may reduce accuracy. Sequencing and analysis were restricted to the TCR beta chain. Compared with newly diagnosed patients, patients with persistent Graves' disease had lower TCR Shannon entropy and fewer highly expanded clones, which suggests clonal expansion. Patients with persistent disease shared more public clonotypes (about 2,700) than newly diagnosed patients did (about 1,000). The study examined only peripheral blood because the primary lesion, thyroid tissue, could not be accessed.

The library was obtained by multiplex PCR. TCRdb shows the sequencer as Illumina HiSeq 4000. TCR beta libraries were built with iRepertoire HTBI primers and Arm-PCR amplification of CDR3 regions. Gel purification was performed on PCR products prior to sequencing. The published analysis was carried out like this. Gene usage analysis of CDR3 amino acid clonotypes used the 62 TRBV and 14 TRBJ segments found across samples. COPE and FqMerger were used to merge filtered high-quality paired reads into contigs. BLAST was used to align contigs to IMGT TRBV, TRBD and TRBJ reference genes, and CDR3 was defined according to IMGT. Any clonotype with a frequency above 0.1% was classified as a highly expanded clone. Repertoire diversity was measured by Shannon entropy, and V-J evenness by the Gini coefficient. A clonotype was considered public if more than one individual shared it. The public reads were quality trimmed at Q25 with fastp and then assembled into clones with MiXCR by TCRdb, keeping productive beta chains. Each entry is one CDR3 protein sequence, shown with its most common DNA and genes. Clone size and V and J calls follow TCRdb, not the original study. This sample has around 420,000 distinct CDR3 sequences in its table, and around 16% of those were observed once. About 8.3% of the sample is taken by the ten largest.

These data also formed part of another study, on T cells in Graves' hyperthyroidism and ophthalmopathy. The second paper states: Stable Graves' hyperthyroidism was defined as no progression to ophthalmopathy during 18 months of follow-up. Hyperthyroidism patients were aged 18 to 65 years and newly diagnosed, with disease duration of less than 2 months. The study excluded patients with uncontrolled infections, other autoimmune diseases, pregnancy or lactation. Diagnoses were established on the basis of clinical symptoms, serum thyroxine and TRAb, thyroid ultrasound, and orbital computed tomography. A first-round RT-PCR of the TCR CDR3 used the HTBI primer set with the Qiagen OneStep RT-PCR kit. Most expanded thyroid clonotypes (frequency above 0.001) were also detected in blood, a finding suggesting that blood repertoires may reflect thyroid immune responses. In cross-validation, a model built on a 13 V-J signature told ophthalmopathy apart from stable hyperthyroidism with over 85% sensitivity and about 81% specificity, and in testing the same model reached 80%/75%. In validation, the model predicted progression to ophthalmopathy with approximately 71% sensitivity and around 72% specificity, a median of about 6.7 months before onset. TCR V-J signatures able to tell the groups apart were searched for in a discovery cohort of 95 to 100 patients, of whom 40 to 45 had Graves' ophthalmopathy and roughly 57 had stable Graves' hyperthyroidism. Prospective prediction of ophthalmopathy was tested in an independent validation cohort of fewer than 20 hyperthyroidism patients and 15 to 17 patients who later progressed to ophthalmopathy. For training and testing, the 100 patients in the discovery cohort were randomly divided in a 7:3 ratio. In addition, the study compared T-cell repertoires in thyroid tissue and in blood from about 6 Graves' hyperthyroidism patients. Following sampling, methimazole starting at 30 mg daily was given to hyperthyroidism patients, and high-dose intravenous methylprednisolone was given to ophthalmopathy patients. The libraries were constructed in a second round of multiplex PCR and then size-selected and purified. Libraries were sequenced paired-end with 100 bp reads on an Illumina HiSeq2000. SOAPnuke was used to process the raw data, removing reads that contained adapters or uncalled bases, had a mean Phred below 15, or lacked an exact match to the constant primer or identifier. High-quality paired reads were merged with COPE v1.2.5, and unique nucleotide sequences were defined as clonotypes. MiTCR v1.1 was used to align the clonotypes against IMGT TRBV, TRBD and TRBJ reference segments. The analysis was restricted to V-J combinations with a frequency above 0.0001, which together covered 99% to 99.2% of the repertoires. A TCS score was defined as the ratio between F50 (clonal expansion) and ExV (chaos), using BLOSUM62-based TCRdist between CDR3 peptides within each V-J. Welch's t-statistics and random forest reduced roughly 500 V-J features to 13, which were used in a naive Bayes classifier (R e1071). No statistical method was used to set the sample size in advance, and investigators knew the group allocation. According to the paper, TCR Vbeta CDR3 sequencing was carried out on roughly 130 peripheral blood samples, which came from 40 to 45 ophthalmopathy, around 74 hyperthyroidism and around 17 progressor patients.

Sequences were derived from peripheral blood mononuclear cells (PBMCs), sampled at new diagnosis, from a patient treated with antithyroid drugs. In this chain, TRBV28 is recombined with TRBJ1-4; the D gene is perhaps TRBD1, on 6 matching bases. This receptor was taken from a woman aged 40-49 years with Graves disease. Donor details come from another sample of the same person, matched by shared clones. The CDR3 region reads CASSLGGEDEKLFF. The sequenced DNA: TGTGCCAGCAGTTTAGGGGGCGAGGATGAAAAACTGTTTTTT. With the portions outside the CDR3 filled from the reference TRBV28 and TRBJ1-4 genes, the complete variable region becomes DVKVTQSSRYLVKRTGEKVFLECVQDMDHENMFWYRQDPGLGLRLIYFSYDVKMKEKGDIPEGYSVSREKKERFSLILESASTNQTSMYLCASSLGGEDEKLFFGSGTQLSVL.